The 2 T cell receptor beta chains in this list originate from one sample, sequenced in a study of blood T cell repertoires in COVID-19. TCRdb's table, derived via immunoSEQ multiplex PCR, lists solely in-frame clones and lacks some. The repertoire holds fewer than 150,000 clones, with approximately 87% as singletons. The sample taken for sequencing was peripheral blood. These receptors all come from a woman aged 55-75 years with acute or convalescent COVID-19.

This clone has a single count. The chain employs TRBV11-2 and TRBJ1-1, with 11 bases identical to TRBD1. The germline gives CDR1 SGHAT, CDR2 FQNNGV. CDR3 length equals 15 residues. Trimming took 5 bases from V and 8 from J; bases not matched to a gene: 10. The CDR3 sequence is CASSTGQGALGEAFF. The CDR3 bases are TGTGCCAGCAGCACCGGACAGGGGGCGCTGGGCGAAGCTTTCTTT. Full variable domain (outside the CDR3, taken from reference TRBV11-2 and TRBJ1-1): EAGVAQSPRYKIIEKRQSVAFWCNPISGHATLYWYQQILGQGPKLLIQFQNNGVVDDSQLPKDRFSAERLKGVDSTLKIQPAKLEDSAVYLCASSTGQGALGEAFFGQGTRLTVV.

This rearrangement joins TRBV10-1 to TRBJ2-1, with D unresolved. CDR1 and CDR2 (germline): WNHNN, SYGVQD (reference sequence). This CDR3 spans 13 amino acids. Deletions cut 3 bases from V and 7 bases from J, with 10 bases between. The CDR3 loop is CASSDPPFNEQFF. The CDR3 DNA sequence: TGCGCCAGCAGTGACCCCCCCTTTAATGAGCAGTTCTTC.